Each of the 16 T cell receptor beta chains below was sequenced from the same sample in a study of cytomegalovirus exposure and HLA in healthy donors. The PCR employed 60 Vbeta primers together with 13 Jbeta primers. Data came from immunoSEQ multiplex PCR; TCRdb stores just in-frame clones and leaves some out. This table lists about 90,000 clones. The sequencing sample was made of PBMCs. The source of these receptors is a woman under 40 in good health and CMV-seronegative.

The V call is TRBV9, the J call TRBJ1-2; no clear D. The CDR3 sequence is 13 residues long. Per the germline V gene, CDR1 is SGDLS and CDR2 is YYNGEE. The V end lost 4 bases, the J end lost 6 bases, and 13 bases lay between the germline ends. The CDR3 coding sequence is TGTGCCAGCAGCCCTCGCCTCGGGGATGGCTACACCTTC. It yields the protein CASSPRLGDGYTF.

V is TRBV7-6 and J is TRBJ2-3, with TRBD2 identical over 13 bases. Looked up from germline, CDR1 is SGHVS and CDR2 is FNYEAQ. V lost 4 bases, J lost 0 bases, and 7 bases stayed unmatched. The CDR3 loop spans 18 amino acids. This chain's CDR3 is CASSSWTSGSTSTDTQYF. CDR3 nucleotides: TGTGCCAGCAGCTCGTGGACTAGCGGGAGTACTAGCACAGATACGCAGTATTTT.

Here the CDR3 reads CASSLIGVANVLTF. CDR3 DNA sequence: TGTGCCAGCAGCTTGATCGGTGTGGCCAACGTCCTGACTTTC. This chain links TRBV7-2 with TRBJ2-6; D not resolved. The ends were cut back, 3 bases at V and 6 bases at J, with 9 bases in the middle. Germline V gene sequence: CDR1 SGHTA, CDR2 FQGNSA. This CDR3 is built from 14 residues.

V and J are TRBV7-9 and TRBJ1-2; D is ambiguous. Germline values: CDR1 SEHNR, CDR2 FQNEAQ (reference sequence). The CDR3 spans 14 residues. Trimming removed 1 base from V and 6 bases from J, with 12 bases in between. The DNA for the CDR3 is TGTGCCAGCAGCTTAGGCGGCGGAGGCGATGGCTACACCTTC. It is translated as CASSLGGGGDGYTF.

The chain joins TRBV4-2 to TRBJ2-1, with TRBD1 matching 9 bases. After removal of 0 bases from V and 3 bases from J, the junction contained 0 bases not matched to a gene. The CDR3 is 15 amino acids. Germline CDR1 LGHNA, CDR2 YNFKEQ. CDR3 in DNA: TGTGCCAGCAGCCAAGAGACAGGGGGCTACAATGAGCAGTTCTTC. Protein sequence: CASSQETGGYNEQFF.

The gene calls are TRBV7-9 and TRBJ1-2; possibly TRBD1 for D (5 bases). The germline V gene encodes CDR1 SEHNR and CDR2 FQNEAQ (reference sequence). Trimming shortened V by 3 bases and J by 4 bases, and 15 bases separated the two germline ends. This CDR3 has 15 amino acids. In nucleotides, the CDR3 is TGTGCCAGCAGCTTCCAGGGATTTGACCCCTATGGCTACACCTTC. Residues: CASSFQGFDPYGYTF.

This chain uses TRBV5-1 with TRBJ2-6; no definite D call. Germline V CDR1 and CDR2: SGHRS, YFSETQ. The CDR3 loop spans 14 amino acids. V lost 4 bases and J lost 4, with 9 bases in between. The CDR3 loop reads CASSETAGANVLTF. Written as DNA, the CDR3 is TGCGCCAGCAGCGAAACTGCCGGGGCCAACGTCCTGACTTTC.

The chain is built from TRBV29-1 and TRBJ1-5, with a tentative D call TRBD1 (6 bases). The germline CDR1 and CDR2 sequences are SQVTM and ANQGSEA. V was trimmed by 4 bases and J by 4 bases, leaving 11 bases between them. This CDR3 has 13 amino acids. The CDR3 DNA reads as TGCAGCGTTGGGGACAAAGCGAATCAGCCCCAGCATTTT. Its protein product is CSVGDKANQPQHF.

V and J are TRBV6-6 and TRBJ1-1; no definite D call. The CDR3 consists of 13 residues. Deletions cut 11 bases from V and 4 bases from J, with 17 bases between. Germline values: CDR1 MNHNY, CDR2 SVGAGI (reference sequence). DNA of the CDR3: TGTGCCGGATGGGCGGGAACTGGCACTGAAGCTTTCTTT. As protein: CAGWAGTGTEAFF.

The chain joins TRBV5-1 to TRBJ1-1; TRBD1 agrees at 9 bases. J was trimmed by 4 bases and V by 0 bases; bases with no gene match: 4. The germline gives CDR1 SGHRS, CDR2 YFSETQ. The CDR3 has 15 residues. Here the CDR3 reads CASSLASTGGTEAFF. The CDR3 region has the DNA TGCGCCAGCAGCTTGGCCTCGACAGGGGGCACTGAAGCTTTCTTT. Full variable domain (missing parts from reference TRBV5-1 and TRBJ1-1): KAGVTQTPRYLIKTRGQQVTLSCSPISGHRSVSWYQQTPGQGLQFLFEYFSETQRNKGNFPGRFSGRQFSNSRSEMNVSTLELGDSALYLCASSLASTGGTEAFFGQGTRLTVV.

The chain is built from TRBV5-1 and TRBJ1-5; D possibly corresponds to TRBD1 (5 bases). With 4 bases removed from V and 3 bases from J, the gap between germline ends came to 11 bases. The germline V gene has CDR1 SGHRS and CDR2 YFSETQ. The CDR3 is made up of 14 amino acids. The CDR3 loop reads CASSPRGDNQPQHF. The CDR3 DNA follows: TGCGCCAGCAGCCCCCGGGGGGACAATCAGCCCCAGCATTTT. Combining the CDR3 with reference TRBV5-1 and TRBJ1-5 gives the whole variable domain KAGVTQTPRYLIKTRGQQVTLSCSPISGHRSVSWYQQTPGQGLQFLFEYFSETQRNKGNFPGRFSGRQFSNSRSEMNVSTLELGDSALYLCASSPRGDNQPQHFGDGTRLSIL.

The V and J genes are TRBV6-1 and TRBJ2-3; D may be TRBD1 (5 bases). The CDR3 covers 13 residues. CDR1 MNHNS and CDR2 SASEGT come from the germline V gene. The germline V and J ends were trimmed by 0 bases and 11 bases, with 12 bases remaining between them. The CDR3 spells CASSEAQGSMQYF. The CDR3 nucleotides read TGTGCCAGCAGTGAAGCGCAGGGCAGTATGCAGTATTTT.

The gene calls are TRBV6-5 and TRBJ2-1, with TRBD1 as a possible D gene (5 bases). Germline CDR1 reads MNHEY; CDR2 reads SVGAGI. The V end was cut by 2 bases, the J end by 6 bases, with 8 bases between. The CDR3 has 13 amino acids. The CDR3 DNA is TGTGCCAGCAGTTACGGACACTCCAATGAGCAGTTCTTC. It is translated as CASSYGHSNEQFF.

The rearrangement joins TRBV6-1 to TRBJ1-5; D is unresolved. Germline V gene lookup returns CDR1 MNHNS and CDR2 SASEGT. This CDR3 contains 13 residues. The germline V and J ends were trimmed by 8 bases and 1 base, with 9 bases remaining between them. In DNA, the CDR3 is TGTGCCAGCTCAGTCGGGAGCAATCAGCCCCAGCATTTT. It specifies CASSVGSNQPQHF.

The chain employs TRBV4-1 and TRBJ1-2, with 8 nucleotides matching TRBD1. CDR3 size: 15 residues. J lost 1 base, V lost 1 base, and 2 bases had no gene match. CDR1 is MGHRA, CDR2 YSYEKL, per germline. The CDR3 reads CASSQVGQDNYGYTF. The DNA for the CDR3 is TGCGCCAGCAGCCAAGTGGGACAGGATAACTATGGCTACACCTTC.

The V gene is TRBV6-1, the J gene TRBJ2-7; D is unresolved. The CDR3 covers 11 residues. Between the trimmed V and J ends, which lost 2 bases and 3 bases, there was a span of 2 bases. Germline assignment: CDR1 MNHNS and CDR2 SASEGT. CDR3 nucleotides: TGTGCCAGCAGTGAACTCTACGAGCAGTACTTC. Its protein product is CASSELYEQYF.